The 9 T cell receptor beta chains reported below all come from one sample, sequenced in a study of T cell changes during pregnancy in multiple sclerosis. Libraries were prepared by immunoSEQ multiplex PCR; TCRdb keeps only in-frame clonotypes and omits some of them. The sample includes over 25,000 clones, 91% seen only once; the top ten take approximately 3.9%. The material sequenced was CD8+ T cells from peripheral blood mononuclear cells, taken in the second trimester of pregnancy. The receptor source for this set is a female donor in good health, enrolled as a control in a pregnancy study.

The V gene is TRBV7-9, the J gene TRBJ2-3, with 10 bases fitting TRBD1. Germline V CDR1 and CDR2: SEHNR, FQNEAQ (reference sequence). Trimming removed 4 bases from V and 3 bases from J; junction bases left unmatched: 4. This CDR3 spans 15 amino acids. CDR3 nucleotides: TGTGCCAGCAGCTCTGGACAGGGGGGAACAGATACGCAGTATTTT. This encodes CASSSGQGGTDTQYF.

This chain links TRBV7-3 with TRBJ1-1; 9 bases are a match to TRBD1. V shed 5 bases, J shed 0 bases, and the junction held 4 bases outside the gene matches. This CDR3 contains 15 residues. The V gene's germline CDR1 is SGHTA and CDR2 FQGTGA. CDR3 sequence (DNA): TGTGCCAGCAGCCCACGACAGGGGGTGAACACTGAAGCTTTCTTT. Translation: CASSPRQGVNTEAFF.

The V and J genes are TRBV27 and TRBJ1-3; the D gene is possibly TRBD1 (5 bases). This CDR3 has 12 residues. V lost 6 bases and J lost 3, with 6 bases in between. Germline V lookup: CDR1 MNHEY, CDR2 SMNVEV (reference sequence). CDR3 nucleotides: TGTGCCAGCAGAGGGGTTGGAAACACCATATATTTT. Its translation is CASRGVGNTIYF.

This clone occurred once. The rearrangement joins TRBV7-8 to TRBJ1-1, with unresolved D. The germline V and J ends were trimmed by 5 bases and 7 bases, with 14 bases remaining between them. The CDR3 runs to 13 residues. The germline V gene encodes CDR1 SGHVS and CDR2 FQNEAQ. As DNA, the CDR3 is TGTGCCAGCAGCCTAGGTCGGGTCGTTGAAGCTTTCTTT. Amino acids: CASSLGRVVEAFF. The full variable domain, its missing parts supplied by reference TRBV7-8 and TRBJ1-1, is GAGVSQSPRYKVAKRGQDVALRCDPISGHVSLFWYQQALGQGPEFLTYFQNEAQLDKSGLPSDRFFAERPEGSVSTLKIQRTQQEDSAVYLCASSLGRVVEAFFGQGTRLTVV.

The rearrangement uses TRBV30 and TRBJ1-2, with D unclear. Germline CDR1 reads GTSNPN; CDR2 reads SVGIG (reference sequence). This CDR3 has 10 residues. V was trimmed by 7 bases and J by 6 bases, leaving 9 bases between them. CDR3 amino acids: CASTPNGYTF. DNA of the CDR3: TGTGCCTCAACCCCTAATGGCTACACCTTC. The full variable domain, its missing parts supplied by reference TRBV30 and TRBJ1-2, is SQTIHQWPATLVQPVGSPLSLECTVEGTSNPNLYWYRQAAGRGLQLLFYSVGIGQISSEVPQNLSASRPQDRQFILSSKKLLLSDSGFYLCASTPNGYTFGSGTRLTVV.

This rearrangement joins TRBV20-1 to TRBJ1-4; possible D gene TRBD1, 5 bases. This CDR3 has 10 residues. Germline CDR1 is DFQATT and CDR2 is SNEGSKA (reference sequence). V was trimmed by 6 bases and J by 8 bases, leaving 7 bases between them. CDR3 in amino acids: CSARQEKLFF. The CDR3 DNA reads as TGCAGTGCCAGACAGGAAAAACTGTTTTTT.

V and J are TRBV4-1 and TRBJ1-4; 7 bases fit TRBD1. In germline, CDR1 is MGHRA, CDR2 YSYEKL. The CDR3 runs 14 residues. The V segment lost 1 base and the J segment 8 bases; nucleotides outside the gene matches: 4. CDR3 DNA: TGCGCCAGCAGCCAAGTCAGGGGGTCGGAAAAACTGTTTTTT. Translating gives CASSQVRGSEKLFF.

The chain carries TRBV27 and TRBJ2-2; 7 bases are a match to TRBD2. The germline V gene has CDR1 MNHEY and CDR2 SMNVEV (reference sequence). This CDR3 region has 16 residues. The V segment lost 5 bases and the J segment 4 bases; nucleotides outside the gene matches: 10. CDR3 sequence (DNA): TGTGCCAGCAGTCCAGGTGGGGGGGGGTTCACCGGGGAGCTGTTTTTT. Its protein is CASSPGGGGFTGELFF.

To note about this clone: The same CDR3 arises from other DNA sequences in this sample as well. V usage is TRBV4-3 and J usage is TRBJ2-3; 11 positions agree with TRBD2. Trimming at V came to 3 bases and at J to 4 bases, leaving 12 bases not matched to a gene. The CDR3 runs to 18 residues. Germline assignment: CDR1 LGHNA and CDR2 YSLEER. The CDR3 region is CASSQAGVAGGPADTQYF. The CDR3 DNA sequence: TGCGCCAGCAGCCAGGCTGGGGTAGCGGGGGGGCCAGCAGATACGCAGTATTTT.